A selection of T cell receptor beta chains follows, all from one sample in a study of control samples from healthy donors and cancer patients. The assay was immunoSEQ multiplex PCR, and TCRdb's table has in-frame clones only and misses some. This sample has 150,000 to 160,000 clones, with approximately 94% found just once. Sequenced material: blood. The receptors here all came from a man aged 40-49 years in good health. The CDR3 runs from the conserved cysteine through the conserved F or W. D genes are given only for firm matches. The size entry is marked missing in some rows and otherwise reads once, few, many or a size class.

V: TRBV7-9
J: TRBJ1-1
size: -
D: -
DNA: TGTGCCAGCAGCCGAGGGGGAGATACTGAAGCTTTCTTT
CDR3: CASSRGGDTEAFF

V: TRBV18
J: TRBJ1-2
size: -
D: TRBD1
DNA: TGTGCCAGCTCCCAGTCGGACAGGCTCCCAAGGGGCTACACCTTC
CDR3: CASSQSDRLPRGYTF

V: TRBV27
J: TRBJ1-2
size: -
D: -
DNA: TGTGCCAGCAAGGGGGGGGGTAATGGCTACACCTTC
CDR3: CASKGGGNGYTF

V: TRBV23-1
J: TRBJ2-3
size: -
D: -
DNA: TGCGCCAGCAGTCAATCGGACGGCACAGATACGCAGTATTTT
CDR3: CASSQSDGTDTQYF

V: TRBV5-1
J: TRBJ1-4
size: -
D: -
DNA: TGCGCCAGCAGCTTTTCTAATGGGGTTAATGAAAAACTGTTTTTT
CDR3: CASSFSNGVNEKLFF

V: TRBV19
J: TRBJ1-6
size: -
D: TRBD1
DNA: TGTGCCAGTAGTATAGTTGCAGGGGGGAATTCACCCCTCCACTTT
CDR3: CASSIVAGGNSPLHF

V: TRBV6-5
J: TRBJ1-6
size: -
D: -
DNA: TGTGCCAGCAACTCAGGTTCCTATAATTCACCCCTCCACTTT
CDR3: CASNSGSYNSPLHF

V: TRBV7-2
J: TRBJ1-2
size: -
D: -
DNA: TGTGCCAGCAGCTTAAGCCAGGGGCAAGCCTATGGCTACACCTTC
CDR3: CASSLSQGQAYGYTF

V: TRBV19
J: TRBJ1-6
size: -
D: -
DNA: TGTGCCAGTAGGATGAGGGAGGATCATTCACCCCTCCACTTT
CDR3: CASRMREDHSPLHF

V: TRBV19
J: TRBJ2-7
size: -
D: -
DNA: TGTGCCAGTAGATGGGACTCGGGGTCCTACGAGCAGTACTTC
CDR3: CASRWDSGSYEQYF

V: TRBV30
J: TRBJ1-1
size: once
D: -
DNA: TGTGCCTGGAGTGTACATGGACTTGAGGCTTTCTTT
CDR3: CAWSVHGLEAFF

V: TRBV4-1
J: TRBJ2-2
size: -
D: -
DNA: TGCGCCAGCAGCCAACCATTGTCTGCCGGGGAGCTGTTTTTT
CDR3: CASSQPLSAGELFF

V: TRBV4-1
J: TRBJ1-1
size: -
D: -
DNA: TGCGCCAGCAGCCAATTTACAGGGAAGGACACTGAAGCTTTCTTT
CDR3: CASSQFTGKDTEAFF

V: TRBV27
J: TRBJ2-1
size: -
D: -
DNA: TGTGCCAGCAGTTCACATGACAGAGCCCTAAGGGATGAGCAGTTCTTC
CDR3: CASSSHDRALRDEQFF

V: TRBV5-5
J: TRBJ1-1
size: -
D: -
DNA: TGTGCCAGCAGCTTGACGGGGAACACTGAAGCTTTCTTT
CDR3: CASSLTGNTEAFF

V: TRBV7-8
J: TRBJ2-4
size: -
D: -
DNA: TGTGCCAGCAGCGCCATACAGGGTCCGGACATTCAGTACTTC
CDR3: CASSAIQGPDIQYF

V: TRBV6-4
J: TRBJ2-1
size: -
D: -
DNA: TGTGCCAGCAGGATTGGTAATGAGCAGTTCTTC
CDR3: CASRIGNEQFF

V: TRBV19
J: TRBJ2-1
size: -
D: TRBD2
DNA: TGTGCCAGTAGTCCCACTAGCGGGGGGGCCAATGAGCAGTTCTTC
CDR3: CASSPTSGGANEQFF

V: TRBV18
J: TRBJ2-2
size: -
D: -
DNA: TGTGCCAGCTCACCTCCCTACGGGGGCGTGACCGGGGAGCTGTTTTTT
CDR3: CASSPPYGGVTGELFF

V: TRBV6-5
J: TRBJ2-3
size: -
D: -
DNA: TGTGCCAGCAGACCACTAGGGACGGATACGCAGTATTTT
CDR3: CASRPLGTDTQYF